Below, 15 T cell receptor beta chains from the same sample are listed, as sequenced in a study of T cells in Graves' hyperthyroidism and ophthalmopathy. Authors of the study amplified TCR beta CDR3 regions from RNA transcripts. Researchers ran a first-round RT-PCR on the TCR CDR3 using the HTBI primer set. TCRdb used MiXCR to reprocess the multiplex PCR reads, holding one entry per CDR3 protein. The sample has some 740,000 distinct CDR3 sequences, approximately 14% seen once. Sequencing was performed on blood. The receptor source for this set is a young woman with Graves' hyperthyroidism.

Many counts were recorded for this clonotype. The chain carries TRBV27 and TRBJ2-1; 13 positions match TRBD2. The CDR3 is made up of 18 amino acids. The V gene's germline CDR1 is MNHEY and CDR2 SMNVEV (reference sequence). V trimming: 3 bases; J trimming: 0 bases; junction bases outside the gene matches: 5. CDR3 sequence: CASSFLRTSGGSYNEQFF. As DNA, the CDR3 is TGTGCCAGCAGTTTTCTCCGGACTAGCGGGGGCTCCTACAATGAGCAGTTCTTC.

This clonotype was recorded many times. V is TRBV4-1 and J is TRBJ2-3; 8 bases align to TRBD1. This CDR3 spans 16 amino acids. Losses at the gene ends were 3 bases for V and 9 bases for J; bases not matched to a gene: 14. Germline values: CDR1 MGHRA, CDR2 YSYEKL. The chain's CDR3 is CASSQPRDRSWETQYF. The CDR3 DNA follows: TGCGCCAGCAGCCAGCCCCGGGACAGGTCTTGGGAGACGCAGTATTTT.

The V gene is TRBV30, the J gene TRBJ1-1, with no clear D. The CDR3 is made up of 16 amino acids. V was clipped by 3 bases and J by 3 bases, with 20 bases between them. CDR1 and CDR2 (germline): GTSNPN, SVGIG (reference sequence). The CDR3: CAWRPPMGMRDTEAFF. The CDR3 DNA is TGTGCCTGGAGACCCCCAATGGGGATGAGGGACACTGAAGCTTTCTTT. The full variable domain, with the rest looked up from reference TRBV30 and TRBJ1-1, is SQTIHQWPATLVQPVGSPLSLECTVEGTSNPNLYWYRQAAGRGLQLLFYSVGIGQISSEVPQNLSASRPQDRQFILSSKKLLLSDSGFYLCAWRPPMGMRDTEAFFGQGTRLTVV.

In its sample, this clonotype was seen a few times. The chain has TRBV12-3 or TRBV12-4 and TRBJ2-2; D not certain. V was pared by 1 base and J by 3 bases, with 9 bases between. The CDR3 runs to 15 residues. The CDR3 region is CASSLVSYYTGELFF. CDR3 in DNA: TGTGCCAGCAGTTTAGTTAGCTACTACACCGGGGAGCTGTTTTTT.

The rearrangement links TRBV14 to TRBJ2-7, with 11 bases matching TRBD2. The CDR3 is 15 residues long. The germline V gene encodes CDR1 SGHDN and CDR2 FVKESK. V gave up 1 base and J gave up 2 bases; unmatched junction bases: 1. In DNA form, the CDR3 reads TGTGCCAGCAGCCAAGTTAGCGGGAGGGCCTACGAGCAGTACTTC. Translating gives CASSQVSGRAYEQYF.

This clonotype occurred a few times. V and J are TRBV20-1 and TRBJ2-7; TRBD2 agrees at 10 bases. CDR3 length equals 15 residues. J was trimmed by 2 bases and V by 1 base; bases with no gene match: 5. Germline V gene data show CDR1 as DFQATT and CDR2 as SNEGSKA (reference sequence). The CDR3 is CSARAASGSPYEQYF. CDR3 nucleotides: TGCAGTGCTAGAGCCGCTAGCGGGAGCCCCTACGAGCAGTACTTC.

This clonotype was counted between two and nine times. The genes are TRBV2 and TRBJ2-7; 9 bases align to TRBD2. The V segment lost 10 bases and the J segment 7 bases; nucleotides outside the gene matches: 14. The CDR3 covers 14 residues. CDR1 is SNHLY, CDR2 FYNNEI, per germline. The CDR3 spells CATLKREDLGEQYF. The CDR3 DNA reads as TGTGCCACCTTGAAGCGGGAGGACTTGGGGGAGCAGTACTTC.

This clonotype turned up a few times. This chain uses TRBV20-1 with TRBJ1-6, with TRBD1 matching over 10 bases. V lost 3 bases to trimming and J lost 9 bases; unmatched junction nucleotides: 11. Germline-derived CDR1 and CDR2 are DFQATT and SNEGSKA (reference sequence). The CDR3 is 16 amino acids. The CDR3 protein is CSASGGTGTGASPLHF. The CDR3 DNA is TGCAGTGCTAGTGGGGGGACCGGGACAGGGGCTTCACCCCTCCACTTT.

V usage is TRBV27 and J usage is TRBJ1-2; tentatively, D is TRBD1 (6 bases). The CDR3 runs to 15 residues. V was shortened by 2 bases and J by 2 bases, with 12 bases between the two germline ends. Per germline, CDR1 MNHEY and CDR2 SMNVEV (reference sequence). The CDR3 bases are TGTGCCAGCAGTTTAACCAGGGGTTCAAACTATGGCTACACCTTC. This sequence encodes CASSLTRGSNYGYTF.

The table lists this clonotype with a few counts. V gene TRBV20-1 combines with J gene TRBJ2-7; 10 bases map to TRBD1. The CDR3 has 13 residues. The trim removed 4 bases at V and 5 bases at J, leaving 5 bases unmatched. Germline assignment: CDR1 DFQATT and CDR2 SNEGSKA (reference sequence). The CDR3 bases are TGCAGTGCTAAGGGACAGGGGATCCACGAGCAGTACTTC. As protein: CSAKGQGIHEQYF.

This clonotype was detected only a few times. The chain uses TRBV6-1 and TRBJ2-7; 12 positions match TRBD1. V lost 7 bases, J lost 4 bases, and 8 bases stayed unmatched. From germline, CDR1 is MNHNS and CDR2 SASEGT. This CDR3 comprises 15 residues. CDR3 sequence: CASTFWGQGAYEQYF. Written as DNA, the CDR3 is TGTGCCAGCACCTTTTGGGGACAGGGGGCTTACGAGCAGTACTTC.

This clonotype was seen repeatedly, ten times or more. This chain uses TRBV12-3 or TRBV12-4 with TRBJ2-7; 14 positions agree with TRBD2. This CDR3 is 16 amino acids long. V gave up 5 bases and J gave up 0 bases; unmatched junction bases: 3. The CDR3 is CASSAGLAGGSYEQYF. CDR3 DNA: TGTGCCAGCAGTGCCGGACTAGCGGGAGGCTCCTACGAGCAGTACTTC.

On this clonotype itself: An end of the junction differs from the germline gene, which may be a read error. CDR3 sequence reads: CNAAHNRGHTFENNSPLHF. CDR3 bases: TGCAATGCTGCCCACAACCGCGGACATACCTTCGAGAATAATTCACCCCTCCACTTT. This chain connects TRBV20-1 to TRBJ1-6; tentative D call: TRBD1 (5 bases). Germline assignment: CDR1 DFQATT and CDR2 SNEGSKA (reference sequence). This CDR3 spans 19 amino acids.

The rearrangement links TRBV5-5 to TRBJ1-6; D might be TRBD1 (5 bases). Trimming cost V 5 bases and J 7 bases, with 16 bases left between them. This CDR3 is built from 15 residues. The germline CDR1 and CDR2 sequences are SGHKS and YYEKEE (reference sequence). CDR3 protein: CASRGTGDPNSPLHF. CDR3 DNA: TGTGCCAGCAGGGGCACAGGCGACCCAAATTCACCCCTCCACTTT.

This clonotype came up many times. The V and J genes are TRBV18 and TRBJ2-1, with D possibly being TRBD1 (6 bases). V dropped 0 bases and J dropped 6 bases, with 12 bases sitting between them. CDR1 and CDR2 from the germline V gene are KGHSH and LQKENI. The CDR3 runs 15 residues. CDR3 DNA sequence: TGTGCCAGCTCACCACCGCCGGGACAAATCAATGAGCAGTTCTTC. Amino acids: CASSPPPGQINEQFF.